These T cell receptor beta chains were read from a single sample in a study of T cells in Graves' hyperthyroidism and ophthalmopathy. TCRdb recomputed calls from the multiplex PCR reads with MiXCR, one row per CDR3 protein. The data show about 46,000 distinct CDR3 sequences, roughly 49% seen once. What was sequenced was peripheral blood or thyroid tissue (not recorded which). These receptors were taken from a woman aged 45-65 years with Graves' hyperthyroidism. The CDR3 runs from the conserved cysteine through the conserved F or W. The D gene is left open where the match is weak. Clone size is shown for a subset of rows, as once, few, many or a class of expanded clone.

V gene	J gene	D gene	clone size	CDR3 protein	CDR3 DNA
TRBV7-2	TRBJ2-7	TRBD2	-	CASSSSGRVREQYF	TGTGCCAGCAGTTCCAGCGGGAGGGTACGCGAGCAGTACTTC
TRBV10-3	TRBJ2-7	-	-	CAISESAVTYEQYF	TGTGCCATCAGTGAGTCGGCGGTAACCTACGAGCAGTACTTC
TRBV10-2	TRBJ1-1	TRBD1	-	CASGQGKRNTEAFF	TGCGCCAGCGGACAGGGCAAGCGGAACACTGAAGCTTTCTTT
TRBV4-1	TRBJ2-7	-	many	CASSQEGVIPYEQYF	TGCGCCAGCAGCCAAGAAGGCGTTATCCCCTACGAGCAGTACTTC
TRBV3-1	TRBJ1-3	-	-	CASSHGSRSGNTIYF	TGTGCCAGCAGCCACGGGTCTAGGTCTGGAAACACCATATATTTT
TRBV27	TRBJ1-1	-	many	CASIGDMNTEAFF	TGTGCCAGCATAGGGGATATGAACACTGAAGCTTTCTTT
TRBV19	TRBJ1-2	-	-	CASSLLEGGIYGYTF	TGTGCCAGTAGTCTGTTGGAGGGCGGCATCTATGGCTACACCTTC
TRBV10-3	TRBJ2-3	-	many	CAISRAETSTDTQYF	TGTGCCATCAGTCGAGCGGAGACTAGCACAGATACGCAGTATTTT
TRBV28	TRBJ1-1	-	-	CASSLFRRSNTEAFF	TGTGCCAGCAGTTTATTTAGACGATCGAACACTGAAGCTTTCTTT
TRBV18	TRBJ1-5	TRBD1	few	CASSPGTRTGHVNQPQHF	TGTGCCAGCTCACCAGGGACTAGGACAGGGCACGTCAATCAGCCCCAGCATTTT
TRBV20-1	TRBJ1-1	-	many	CSAPLGGKFMNTEAFF	TGCAGTGCTCCCCTGGGCGGGAAATTCATGAACACTGAAGCTTTCTTT
TRBV11-2	TRBJ2-3	-	many	CASSLDLPTGGADTQYF	TGTGCCAGCAGCTTAGATCTGCCTACAGGGGGGGCAGATACGCAGTATTTT
TRBV24-1	TRBJ2-7	-	-	CATSGPEGGSSYEQYF	TGTGCCACCAGTGGGCCCGAGGGGGGCAGCTCCTACGAGCAGTACTTC
TRBV5-8	TRBJ2-7	TRBD2	many	CASSSDVGRAYEQYF	TGTGCCAGCAGCTCTGACGTCGGGAGGGCCTACGAGCAGTACTTC
TRBV19	TRBJ2-7	-	many	CASSMWGSSYEQYF	TGTGCCAGTAGTATGTGGGGGAGCTCCTACGAGCAGTACTTC
TRBV13	TRBJ1-1	TRBD1	-	CASSSEGTGYTEAFF	TGTGCCAGCAGCTCAGAAGGGACAGGGTACACTGAAGCTTTCTTT
TRBV20-1	TRBJ1-1	-	many	CSAMIVQSVTEAFF	TGCAGTGCTATGATTGTACAGTCCGTCACTGAAGCTTTCTTT
TRBV20-1	TRBJ2-3	TRBD2	-	CSASGLAGDTQYF	TGCAGTGCTAGTGGACTAGCGGGAGATACGCAGTATTTT
TRBV7-9	TRBJ2-7	-	few	CASSADGNEQYF	TGTGCCAGCAGCGCCGACGGGAACGAGCAGTACTTC
TRBV6-6	TRBJ1-2	TRBD1	-	CASRTGTGGGYTF	TGTGCCAGCAGAACCGGGACAGGTGGCGGCTACACCTTC
TRBV9	TRBJ2-7	TRBD1	-	CASSGPRTGGEQYF	TGTGCCAGCAGCGGACCCCGGACAGGGGGCGAGCAGTACTTC
TRBV7-9	TRBJ2-3	TRBD2	-	CASSTWTSGRVTQYF	TGTGCCAGCAGCACCTGGACTAGCGGGAGGGTTACGCAGTATTTT
TRBV10-3	TRBJ2-3	TRBD2	many	CAISGREGLDTDTQYF	TGTGCCATCTCGGGGCGGGAGGGCCTTGACACAGATACGCAGTATTTT
TRBV7-8	TRBJ2-2	-	-	CASRWDLNTGELFF	TGTGCCAGCAGATGGGACTTAAACACCGGGGAGCTGTTTTTT
TRBV2	TRBJ2-5	TRBD2	-	CASSGTSDSRTQYF	TGTGCCAGCAGTGGGACTAGCGACTCCCGGACCCAGTACTTC
TRBV7-8	TRBJ1-2	-	-	CASSLTGGGGGYTF	TGTGCCAGCAGCTTAACGGGGGGAGGCGGCGGCTACACCTTC
TRBV15	TRBJ2-7	TRBD1	-	CATSRDLGTGAPEQYF	TGTGCCACCAGCAGAGATCTCGGGACAGGGGCACCCGAGCAGTACTTC
TRBV5-8	TRBJ2-3	-	many	CASSLFGTIPSTDTQYF	TGTGCCAGCAGCTTGTTTGGGACAATTCCTAGCACAGATACGCAGTATTTT
TRBV20-1	TRBJ1-6	TRBD1	-	CSAGTGEWNSPLHF	TGCAGTGCTGGGACAGGGGAATGGAATTCACCCCTCCACTTT
TRBV7-9	TRBJ1-1	-	many	CASSFMKYDSYGEGPFF	TGTGCCAGCAGCTTCATGAAATATGACAGCTATGGGGAGGGCCCTTTCTTT
TRBV20-1	TRBJ1-4	-	-	CSARGQGVDEKLFF	TGCAGTGCTAGAGGTCAGGGCGTGGATGAAAAACTGTTTTTT
TRBV12-3/TRBV12-4	TRBJ1-3	-	many	CASSYAPWGGNTIYF	TGTGCCAGCAGCTATGCCCCGTGGGGCGGAAACACCATATATTTT
TRBV15	TRBJ1-3	-	-	CATSRDRAEESGNTIYF	TGTGCCACCAGCAGAGATCGGGCAGAGGAAAGTGGAAACACCATATATTTT
TRBV20-1	TRBJ2-7	-	few	CSAEGRGYEQYF	TGCAGTGCGGAGGGGAGAGGCTACGAGCAGTACTTC
TRBV4-3	TRBJ2-5	TRBD2	many	CASSPGLPGRSQYF	TGCGCCAGCAGCCCGGGACTACCTGGAAGGTCCCAGTACTTC
TRBV10-3	TRBJ2-2	-	-	CAIRATGELFF	TGTGCCATCAGGGCCACCGGGGAGCTGTTTTTT